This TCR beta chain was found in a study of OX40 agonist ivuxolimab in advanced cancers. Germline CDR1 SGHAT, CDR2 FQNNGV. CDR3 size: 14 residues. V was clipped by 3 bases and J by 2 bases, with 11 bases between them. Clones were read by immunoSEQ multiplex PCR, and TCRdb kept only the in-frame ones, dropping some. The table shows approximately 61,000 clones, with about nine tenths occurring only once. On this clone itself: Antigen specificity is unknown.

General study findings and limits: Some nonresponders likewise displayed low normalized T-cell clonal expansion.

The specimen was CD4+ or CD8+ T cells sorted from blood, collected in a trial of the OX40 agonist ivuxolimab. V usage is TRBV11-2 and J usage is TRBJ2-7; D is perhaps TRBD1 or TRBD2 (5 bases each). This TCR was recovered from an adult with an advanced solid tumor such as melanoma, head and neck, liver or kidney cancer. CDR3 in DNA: TGTGCCAGCAGCTTGGTAGGGACCACCTACGAGCAGTACTTC. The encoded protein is CASSLVGTTYEQYF.